A single sample gave rise to the 29 T cell receptor beta chains below, sequenced in a study of shared clonotypes between healthy human individuals. Terminally differentiated effector memory CD45RA+ cells were excluded from the naive CD8 cells, which were CD45RO-negative and positively selected for CCR7. Clones were read by immunoSEQ multiplex PCR, and TCRdb kept only the in-frame ones, dropping some. The table records about 2.1 million clones, 90% to 95% of them present only once. Sequenced material: naive CD8+ T cells from PBMCs. All receptors come from a man aged 18 to 30 in good health. Some clones in this sample may be carry-over from other donors' samples.

The J gene is TRBJ2-3, the V gene TRBV29-1; the D is unclear. The V gene's germline CDR1 is SQVTM and CDR2 ANQGSEA. There are 12 residues in the CDR3. Trimming removed 5 bases from V and 1 base from J, with 7 bases in between. The CDR3 nucleotides read TGCAGCGTTCTCCCGGGCACAGATACGCAGTATTTT. This encodes CSVLPGTDTQYF.

V is TRBV4-2 and J is TRBJ1-1; D remains ambiguous. CDR3 length: 14 residues. The ends were cut back, 2 bases at V and 2 bases at J, with 9 bases in the middle. The germline CDR1 and CDR2 sequences are LGHNA and YNFKEQ. CDR3 protein: CASSQPKLNTEAFF. The CDR3 nucleotides read TGTGCCAGCAGCCAACCTAAGCTTAACACTGAAGCTTTCTTT.

The chain has TRBV6-5 and TRBJ2-7; D tentatively reads TRBD1 or TRBD2 (7 bases each). Germline CDR1 and CDR2: MNHEY and SVGAGI. V was pared by 10 bases and J by 1 base, with 17 bases between. This CDR3 has 14 amino acids. This CDR3 reads CATREDRSSYEQYF. The CDR3 nucleotides are TGTGCCACCCGGGAGGACAGGAGTTCCTACGAGCAGTACTTC.

The rearrangement joins TRBV11-1 to TRBJ2-7, with D possibly TRBD1 on 6 matching bases. Trimming removed 8 bases at V and 4 bases at J, with 24 bases between. The CDR3 has 16 amino acids. CDR1 is SGHAT, CDR2 FQDESV, per germline (reference sequence). The CDR3 nucleotides are TGTGCCAGCGCCTCTTCACAGGGATCTCTGACTTACGAGCAGTACTTC. As protein: CASASSQGSLTYEQYF.

The genes are TRBV27 and TRBJ1-5; D is uncertain. V was pared by 2 bases and J by 9 bases, with 14 bases between. CDR1 is MNHEY, CDR2 SMNVEV, per germline (reference sequence). The CDR3 consists of 14 residues. The CDR3 DNA follows: TGTGCCAGCAGTTTACGGCAGACCACAGTGCCCCAGCATTTT. Its translation is CASSLRQTTVPQHF.

The chain employs TRBV11-3 and TRBJ1-3; D gene unclear. Germline CDR1 SGHNT, CDR2 YENEEA. The CDR3 runs 14 residues. Between the trimmed V and J ends, which lost 3 bases and 3 bases, there was a span of 9 bases. CDR3 region: CASSFFGFGNTIYF. The CDR3 region has the DNA TGTGCCAGCAGCTTTTTCGGGTTTGGAAACACCATATATTTT.

The V gene is TRBV2, the J gene TRBJ2-6, with D uncertain. Germline lookup yields CDR1 SNHLY and CDR2 FYNNEI. The ends were cut back, 1 base at V and 0 bases at J, with 4 bases in the middle. The CDR3 is 15 residues long. The chain's CDR3 is CASSEVLSGANVLTF. CDR3 coding DNA: TGTGCCAGCAGTGAAGTCCTCTCTGGGGCCAACGTCCTGACTTTC. Using reference TRBV2 and TRBJ2-6 for the parts outside the CDR3, the full variable domain is EPEVTQTPSHQVTQMGQEVILRCVPISNHLYFYWYRQILGQKVEFLVSFYNNEISEKSEIFDDQFSVERPDGSNFTLKIRSTKLEDSAMYFCASSEVLSGANVLTFGAGSRLTVL.

The genes are TRBV5-4 and TRBJ1-2; TRBD1 agrees at 8 bases. The CDR3 covers 14 residues. Germline CDR1 SGHNT, CDR2 YYREEE (reference sequence). The V segment lost 2 bases and the J segment 8 bases; nucleotides outside the gene matches: 8. Here the CDR3 reads CASSLRQGSYGYTF. The CDR3 nucleotides are TGTGCCAGCAGCTTACGACAGGGGTCGTACGGCTACACCTTC.

The chain combines TRBV10-2 with TRBJ1-5, with D uncertain. Trimming left V 4 bases short and J 6 bases short, with 10 bases between. Germline V lookup: CDR1 WSHSY, CDR2 SAAADI. The CDR3 length is 13 residues. CDR3 in amino acids: CASSGGGSQPQHF. In DNA form, the CDR3 reads TGCGCCAGCAGTGGGGGTGGAAGTCAGCCCCAGCATTTT.

As concerns this clone: Different DNA sequences within this sample yield the same CDR3. The chain has TRBV5-1 and TRBJ2-7; 10 bases align to TRBD1. Germline lookup yields CDR1 SGHRS and CDR2 YFSETQ. V shed 4 bases, J shed 1 base, and the junction held 2 bases outside the gene matches. This CDR3 contains 14 residues. The CDR3 region has the DNA TGCGCCAGCAGCCCGGGACAGGGGTCCTACGAGCAGTACTTC. This sequence encodes CASSPGQGSYEQYF.

For this clone: At the DNA level, this CDR3 is encoded by other sequences in the same sample as well. The V call is TRBV29-1, the J call TRBJ1-1, with D unclear. Germline loops: CDR1 SQVTM, CDR2 ANQGSEA. The CDR3 totals 10 residues. V was shortened by 7 bases and J by 2 bases, with 5 bases between the two germline ends. The CDR3 region has the DNA TGCAGCGCGTTAAACACTGAAGCTTTCTTT. It translates to CSALNTEAFF. The full variable domain, rest sourced from reference TRBV29-1 and TRBJ1-1, is SAVISQKPSRDICQRGTSLTIQCQVDSQVTMMFWYRQQPGQSLTLIATANQGSEATYESGFVIDKFPISRPNLTFSTLTVSNMSPEDSSIYLCSALNTEAFFGQGTRLTVV.

The chain joins TRBV18 to TRBJ2-1; unclear D gene. Deletions cut 6 bases from V and 0 bases from J, with 15 bases between. CDR3 size: 16 residues. Per germline, CDR1 KGHSH and CDR2 LQKENI. CDR3 sequence reads: CASSPIRTNSYNEQFF. In DNA form, the CDR3 reads TGTGCCAGCTCTCCTATCAGGACGAACTCCTACAATGAGCAGTTCTTC.

J is TRBJ1-1 and V is TRBV6-5, with D perhaps matching TRBD1 (5 bases). The germline V and J ends were trimmed by 2 bases and 6 bases, with 10 bases remaining between them. In germline, CDR1 is MNHEY, CDR2 SVGAGI. The CDR3 runs to 13 residues. The CDR3 loop reads CASSYRRTPEAFF. The CDR3 DNA is TGTGCCAGCAGTTACAGGAGGACACCTGAAGCTTTCTTT.

The chain recombines TRBV7-9 with TRBJ1-3, with D possibly being TRBD1 (5 bases). The CDR3 loop spans 15 amino acids. V was trimmed by 5 bases and J by 0 bases, leaving 11 bases between them. Germline CDR1 reads SEHNR; CDR2 reads FQNEAQ (reference sequence). The CDR3 DNA is TGTGCCAGCAGCCCGGGACGGGGCTCTGGAAACACCATATATTTT. Translation gives CASSPGRGSGNTIYF. Full variable domain (outside the CDR3, taken from reference TRBV7-9 and TRBJ1-3): DTGVSQNPRHKITKRGQNVTFRCDPISEHNRLYWYRQTLGQGPEFLTYFQNEAQLEKSRLLSDRFSAERPKGSFSTLEIQRTEQGDSAMYLCASSPGRGSGNTIYFGEGSWLTVV.

The chain recombines TRBV6-5 with TRBJ2-5, with 14 bases fitting TRBD2. The DNA end lines up better with TRBJ2-7; the J call may be wrong. The germline V gene encodes CDR1 MNHEY and CDR2 SVGAGI. This CDR3 contains 15 residues. The CDR3 nucleotides read TGTGCCAGCAGTTCGGGACTAGCGGGAGTCTACGAGCAGTACTTC. Protein: CASSSGLAGVYEQYF.

V gene TRBV19 combines with J gene TRBJ2-3; D may be TRBD2 (6 bases). From germline, CDR1 is LNHDA and CDR2 SQIVND (reference sequence). Trimming stripped 5 bases from V and 0 bases from J, with 12 bases between. This CDR3 comprises 15 residues. The CDR3 bases are TGTGCCAGTAGTGCGGGCGGGACTAGCACAGATACGCAGTATTTT. Translated: CASSAGGTSTDTQYF.

The J gene is TRBJ1-5, the V gene TRBV27, with D possibly being TRBD1 (5 bases). There are 15 residues in the CDR3. Looked up from germline, CDR1 is MNHEY and CDR2 is SMNVEV (reference sequence). V lost 6 bases and J lost 5, with 17 bases in between. The CDR3 DNA sequence: TGTGCCAGCAGCCGTGCCGGGGGAGGATATCAGCCCCAGCATTTT. Translating gives CASSRAGGGYQPQHF.

The genes are TRBV28 and TRBJ2-2; 11 bases are shared with TRBD1. The junction had 16 bases not matched to a gene; V was cut back by 8 bases and J by 5 bases. CDR1 and CDR2 (germline): MDHEN, SYDVKM. The CDR3 has 18 residues. CDR3 amino acids: CASLGDRGFVTGTGELFF. The CDR3 coding sequence is TGTGCCAGCCTAGGGGACAGGGGGTTTGTTACGGGGACCGGGGAGCTGTTTTTT.

The CDR3 loop is CASSLEVPGNTIYF. For the CDR3, the DNA is TGTGCCAGCAGCTTAGAGGTACCCGGAAACACCATATATTTT. This chain joins TRBV11-2 and TRBJ1-3; D uncertain. CDR1 and CDR2 (germline): SGHAT, FQNNGV. The CDR3 length is 14 residues. V shed 0 bases and J shed 4 bases, with 7 bases lying between them. Drawing the rest from reference TRBV11-2 and TRBJ1-3, the complete variable domain is EAGVAQSPRYKIIEKRQSVAFWCNPISGHATLYWYQQILGQGPKLLIQFQNNGVVDDSQLPKDRFSAERLKGVDSTLKIQPAKLEDSAVYLCASSLEVPGNTIYFGEGSWLTVV.

This sequence joins TRBV18 and TRBJ2-6, with D uncertain. The CDR3 totals 17 residues. The V and J ends lost 2 bases and 0 bases respectively, with 11 bases between them. Germline-derived CDR1 and CDR2 are KGHSH and LQKENI. CDR3 sequence (DNA): TGTGCCAGCTCACCATTTCTGCCAGTCTCTGGGGCCAACGTCCTGACTTTC. Protein product: CASSPFLPVSGANVLTF.

This chain joins TRBV5-1 and TRBJ1-1, with 10 bases aligning to TRBD1. J was trimmed by 7 bases and V by 2 bases; bases with no gene match: 14. This CDR3 has 17 amino acids. Germline-derived CDR1 and CDR2 are SGHRS and YFSETQ. CDR3 sequence (DNA): TGCGCCAGCAGCTTATATGACAGGGGGCGCCTGAGTGGTGAAGCTTTCTTT. Its translation is CASSLYDRGRLSGEAFF.

The rearrangement joins TRBV21-1 to TRBJ2-4; the table's D call, TRBD2, was not checked against the DNA. TRBV21-1 is a pseudogene locus. This CDR3 is built from 16 residues. This chain's CDR3 is CASSNPGVIAKNIQYF. CDR3 coding DNA: TGTGCCAGCAGCAACCCCGGGGTGATCGCCAAAAACATTCAGTACTTC.

V is TRBV7-9 and J is TRBJ1-4; TRBD1 matches at 11 bases. Unmatched junction bases numbered 6, after V lost 5 bases and J lost 7 bases. Germline assignment: CDR1 SEHNR and CDR2 FQNEAQ (reference sequence). CDR3 length equals 15 residues. In nucleotides, the CDR3 is TGTGCCAGCAGCGCACGGACAGGGGGCGTTGAAAAACTGTTTTTT. Its translation is CASSARTGGVEKLFF.

The chain uses TRBV5-1 and TRBJ1-3, with TRBD1 matching over 11 bases. CDR3 length: 16 amino acids. V shed 0 bases and J 3 bases; nucleotides not matched to a gene: 2. Germline lookup yields CDR1 SGHRS and CDR2 YFSETQ. The CDR3 coding sequence is TGCGCCAGCAGCTTGGCGGGACAGGGGGTTGGAAACACCATATATTTT. This encodes CASSLAGQGVGNTIYF.

This clone was detected a few times. This chain uses TRBV10-3 with TRBJ1-2, with D possibly being TRBD1 (6 bases). This CDR3 spans 15 amino acids. The V gene's germline CDR1 is ENHRY and CDR2 SYGVKD. Between the trimmed V and J ends, which lost 0 bases and 5 bases, there was a span of 13 bases. CDR3 DNA: TGTGCCATCAGTGAGTCGCAGGGGAAAGGATATGGCTACACCTTC. Its protein product is CAISESQGKGYGYTF.

J is TRBJ2-1 and V is TRBV9; 11 bases match TRBD2. The CDR3 runs 15 residues. V was pared by 3 bases and J by 5 bases, with 4 bases of the junction left unmatched. Looked up from germline, CDR1 is SGDLS and CDR2 is YYNGEE. In nucleotides, the CDR3 is TGTGCCAGCAGCGGGGGACTAGCGGTCAACAATGAGCAGTTCTTC. Translation: CASSGGLAVNNEQFF.

The CDR3 spells CASSSGLESYEQYF. DNA of the CDR3: TGTGCCAGCAGCTCAGGGTTGGAGTCCTACGAGCAGTACTTC. This rearrangement joins TRBV27 to TRBJ2-7; D may be TRBD1 (5 bases). V was shortened by 6 bases and J by 1 base, with 13 bases between the two germline ends. CDR3 size: 14 residues. The germline CDR1 and CDR2 sequences are MNHEY and SMNVEV (reference sequence).

The chain combines TRBV27 with TRBJ2-1, with D unclear. The germline V gene has CDR1 MNHEY and CDR2 SMNVEV (reference sequence). Trimming shortened V by 6 bases and J by 10 bases, and 13 bases separated the two germline ends. The CDR3 totals 12 residues. The CDR3 sequence: CASRAHRREQFF. The CDR3 DNA reads as TGTGCCAGCAGGGCTCACCGACGGGAGCAGTTCTTC.

In regard to this clone: Different DNA sequences within this sample yield the same CDR3. The chain joins TRBV7-9 to TRBJ1-2; D is ambiguous. The CDR3 runs to 13 residues. Germline V CDR1 and CDR2: SEHNR, FQNEAQ (reference sequence). V was trimmed by 3 bases and J by 2 bases, leaving 7 bases between them. The CDR3 loop reads CASSLPANYGYTF. CDR3 bases: TGTGCCAGCAGCTTGCCGGCAAACTATGGCTACACCTTC.